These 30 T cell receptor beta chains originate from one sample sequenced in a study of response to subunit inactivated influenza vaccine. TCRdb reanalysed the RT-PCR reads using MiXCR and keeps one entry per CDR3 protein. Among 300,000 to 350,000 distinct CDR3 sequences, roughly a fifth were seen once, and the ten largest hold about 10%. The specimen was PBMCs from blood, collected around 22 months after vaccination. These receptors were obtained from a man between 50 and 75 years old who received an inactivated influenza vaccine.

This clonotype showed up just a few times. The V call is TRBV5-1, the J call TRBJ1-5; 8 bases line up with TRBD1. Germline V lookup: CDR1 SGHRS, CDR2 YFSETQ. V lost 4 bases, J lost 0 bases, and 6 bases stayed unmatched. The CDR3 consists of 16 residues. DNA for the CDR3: TGCGCCAGCAGCCCCGGACAGGGTTATAGCAATCAGCCCCAGCATTTT. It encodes CASSPGQGYSNQPQHF.

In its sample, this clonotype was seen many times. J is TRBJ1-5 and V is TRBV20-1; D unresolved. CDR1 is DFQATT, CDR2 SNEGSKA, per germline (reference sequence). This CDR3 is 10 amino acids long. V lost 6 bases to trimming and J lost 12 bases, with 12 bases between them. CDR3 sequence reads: CSAGYNVQHF. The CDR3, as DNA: TGCAGTGCCGGGTATAATGTCCAGCATTTT.

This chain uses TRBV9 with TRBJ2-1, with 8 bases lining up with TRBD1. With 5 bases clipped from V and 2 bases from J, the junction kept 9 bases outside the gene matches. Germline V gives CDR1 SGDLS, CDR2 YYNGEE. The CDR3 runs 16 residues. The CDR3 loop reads CASRPGQGGAYNEQFF. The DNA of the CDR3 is TGTGCCAGCAGACCCGGACAGGGAGGCGCCTACAATGAGCAGTTCTTC.

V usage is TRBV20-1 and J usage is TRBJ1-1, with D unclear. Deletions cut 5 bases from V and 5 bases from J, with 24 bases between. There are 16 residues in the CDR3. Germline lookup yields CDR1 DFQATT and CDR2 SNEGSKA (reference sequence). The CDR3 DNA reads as TGCAGTGCTTCCGAGGCAGGCTCCTCCCGGGTTACTGAAGCTTTCTTT. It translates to CSASEAGSSRVTEAFF.

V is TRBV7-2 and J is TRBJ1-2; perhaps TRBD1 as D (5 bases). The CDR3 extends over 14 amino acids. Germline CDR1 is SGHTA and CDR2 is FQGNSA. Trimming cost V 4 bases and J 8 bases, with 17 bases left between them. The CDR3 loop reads CASSSTGPWEGYTF. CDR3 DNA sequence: TGTGCCAGCAGCTCGACGGGACCGTGGGAAGGCTACACCTTC.

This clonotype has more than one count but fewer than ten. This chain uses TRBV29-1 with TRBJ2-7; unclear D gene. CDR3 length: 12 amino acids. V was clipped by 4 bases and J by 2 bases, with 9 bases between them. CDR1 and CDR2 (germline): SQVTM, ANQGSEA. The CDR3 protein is CSVVDGAYEQYF. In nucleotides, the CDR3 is TGCAGCGTTGTAGACGGAGCCTACGAGCAGTACTTC.

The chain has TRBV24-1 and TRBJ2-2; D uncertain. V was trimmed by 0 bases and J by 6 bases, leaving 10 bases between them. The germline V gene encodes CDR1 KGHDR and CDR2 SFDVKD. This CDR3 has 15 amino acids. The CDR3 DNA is TGTGCCACCAGTGATTTGAAACTCCTATCCGGGGAGCTGTTTTTT. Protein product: CATSDLKLLSGELFF.

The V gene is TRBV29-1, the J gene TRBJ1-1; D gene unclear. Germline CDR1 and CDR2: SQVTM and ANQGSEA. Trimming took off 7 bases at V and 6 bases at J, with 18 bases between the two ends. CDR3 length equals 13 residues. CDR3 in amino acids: CSGKDGLGSEAFF. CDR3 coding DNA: TGCAGCGGTAAGGACGGCCTCGGGTCTGAAGCTTTCTTT.

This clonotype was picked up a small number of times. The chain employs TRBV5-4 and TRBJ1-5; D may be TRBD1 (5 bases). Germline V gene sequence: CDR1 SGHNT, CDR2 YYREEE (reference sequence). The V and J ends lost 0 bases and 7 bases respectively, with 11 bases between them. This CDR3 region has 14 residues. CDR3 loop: CASSLGGARQPQHF. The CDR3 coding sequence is TGTGCCAGCAGCTTGGGTGGGGCGAGGCAGCCCCAGCATTTT.

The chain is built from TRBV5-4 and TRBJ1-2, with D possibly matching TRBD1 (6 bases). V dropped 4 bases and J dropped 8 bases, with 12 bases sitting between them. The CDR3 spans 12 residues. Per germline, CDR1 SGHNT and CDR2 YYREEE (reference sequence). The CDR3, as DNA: TGTGCCAGCAGCGCAGGGGTAGGGGGCTACACCTTC. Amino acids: CASSAGVGGYTF.

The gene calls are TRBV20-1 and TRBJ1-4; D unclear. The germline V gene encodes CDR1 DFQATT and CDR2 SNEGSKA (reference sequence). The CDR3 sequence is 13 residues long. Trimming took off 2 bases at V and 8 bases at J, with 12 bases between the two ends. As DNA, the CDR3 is TGCAGTGCTAGAACGCCACGAGAGGAAAAACTGTTTTTT. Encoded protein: CSARTPREEKLFF.

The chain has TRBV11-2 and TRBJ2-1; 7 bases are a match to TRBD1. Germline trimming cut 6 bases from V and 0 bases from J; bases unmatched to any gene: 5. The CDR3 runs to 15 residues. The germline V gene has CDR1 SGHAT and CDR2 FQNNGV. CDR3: CASSEGQSSYNEQFF. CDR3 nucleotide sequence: TGTGCCAGCAGTGAGGGACAGAGCTCCTACAATGAGCAGTTCTTC.

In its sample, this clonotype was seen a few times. The CDR3 DNA reads TGTGCCAGCAGCTTAGAGGGGGCTGTAGGCTCCTACGAGCAGTACTTC. Protein: CASSLEGAVGSYEQYF. The chain carries TRBV7-2 and TRBJ2-7; 7 bases match TRBD1. With 1 base clipped from V and 0 bases from J, the junction kept 6 bases outside the gene matches. CDR3 size: 16 residues. CDR1 and CDR2 from the germline V gene are SGHTA and FQGNSA.

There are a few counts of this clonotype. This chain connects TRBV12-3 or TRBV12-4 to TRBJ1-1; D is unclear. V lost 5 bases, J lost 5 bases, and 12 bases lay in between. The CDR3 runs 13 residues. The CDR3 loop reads CASSPAGSTEAFF. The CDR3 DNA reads TGTGCCAGCAGTCCCGCTGGCTCGACTGAAGCTTTCTTT.

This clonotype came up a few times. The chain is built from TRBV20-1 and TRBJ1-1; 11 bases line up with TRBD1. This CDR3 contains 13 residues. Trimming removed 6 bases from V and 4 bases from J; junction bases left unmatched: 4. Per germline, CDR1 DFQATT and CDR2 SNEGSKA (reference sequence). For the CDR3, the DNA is TGCAGTGCAAACGGACAGGGGGCCACTGAAGCTTTCTTT. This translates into CSANGQGATEAFF.

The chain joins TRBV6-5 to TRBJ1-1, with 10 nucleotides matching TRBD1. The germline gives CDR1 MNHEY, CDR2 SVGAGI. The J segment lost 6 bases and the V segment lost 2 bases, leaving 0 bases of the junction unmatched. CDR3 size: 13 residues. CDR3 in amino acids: CASSYGQGAEAFF. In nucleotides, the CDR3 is TGTGCCAGCAGTTACGGACAGGGGGCTGAAGCTTTCTTT.

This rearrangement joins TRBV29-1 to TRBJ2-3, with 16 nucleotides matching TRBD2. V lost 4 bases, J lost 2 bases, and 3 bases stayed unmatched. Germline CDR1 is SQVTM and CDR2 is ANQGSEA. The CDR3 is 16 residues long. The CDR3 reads CSVVGTSGGATDTQYF. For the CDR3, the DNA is TGCAGCGTTGTAGGGACTAGCGGGGGGGCCACAGATACGCAGTATTTT.

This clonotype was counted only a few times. This CDR3 reads CSAQAASGRDRTDTQYF. CDR3 coding DNA: TGCAGTGCCCAGGCGGCTAGCGGGAGGGATAGGACAGATACGCAGTATTTT. The V call is TRBV20-1, the J call TRBJ2-3, with 12 bases fitting TRBD2. V shed 6 bases, J shed 3 bases, and the junction held 13 bases outside the gene matches. CDR1 is DFQATT, CDR2 SNEGSKA, per germline (reference sequence). The CDR3 loop spans 17 amino acids.

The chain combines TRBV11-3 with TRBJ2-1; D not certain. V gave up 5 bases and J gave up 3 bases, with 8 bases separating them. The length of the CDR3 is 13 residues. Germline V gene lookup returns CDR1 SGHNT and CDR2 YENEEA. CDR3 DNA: TGTGCCAGCAGCCCCAGGAGCTACAATGAGCAGTTCTTC. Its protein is CASSPRSYNEQFF.

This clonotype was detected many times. This CDR3 is CASSPWEADTQYF. The DNA for the CDR3 is TGTGCCAGCTCACCGTGGGAGGCAGATACGCAGTATTTT. This rearrangement joins TRBV18 to TRBJ2-3; TRBD2 is a possible D gene (6 bases). With 3 bases removed from V and 4 bases from J, the gap between germline ends came to 8 bases. The CDR3 loop spans 13 amino acids. CDR1 is KGHSH, CDR2 LQKENI, per germline. The full variable domain, rest sourced from reference TRBV18 and TRBJ2-3, is NAGVMQNPRHLVRRRGQEARLRCSPMKGHSHVYWYRQLPEEGLKFMVYLQKENIIDESGMPKERFSAEFPKEGPSILRIQQVVRGDSAAYFCASSPWEADTQYFGPGTRLTVL.

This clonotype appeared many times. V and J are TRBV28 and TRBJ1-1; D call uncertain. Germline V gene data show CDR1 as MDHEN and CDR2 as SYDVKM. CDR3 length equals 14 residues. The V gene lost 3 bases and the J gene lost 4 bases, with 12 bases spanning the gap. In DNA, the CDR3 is TGTGCCAGCAGTTTCCGGATTTGGGGCACTGAAGCTTTCTTT. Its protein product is CASSFRIWGTEAFF. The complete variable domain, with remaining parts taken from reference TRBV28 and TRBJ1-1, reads DVKVTQSSRYLVKRTGEKVFLECVQDMDHENMFWYRQDPGLGLRLIYFSYDVKMKEKGDIPEGYSVSREKKERFSLILESASTNQTSMYLCASSFRIWGTEAFFGQGTRLTVV.

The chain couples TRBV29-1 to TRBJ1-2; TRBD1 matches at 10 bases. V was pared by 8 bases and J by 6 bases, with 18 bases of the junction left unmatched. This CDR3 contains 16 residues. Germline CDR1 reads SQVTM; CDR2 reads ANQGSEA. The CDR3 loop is CSSNIEGTGDYDGYTF. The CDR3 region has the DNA TGCAGCTCAAACATCGAAGGGACAGGGGATTACGATGGCTACACCTTC.

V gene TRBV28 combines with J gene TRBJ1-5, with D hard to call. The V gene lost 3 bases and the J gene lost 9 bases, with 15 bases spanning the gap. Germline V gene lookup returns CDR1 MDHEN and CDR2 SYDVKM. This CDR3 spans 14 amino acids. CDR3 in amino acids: CASSLEGSGLPQHF. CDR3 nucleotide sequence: TGTGCCAGCAGTTTGGAGGGTAGTGGTCTGCCCCAGCATTTT.

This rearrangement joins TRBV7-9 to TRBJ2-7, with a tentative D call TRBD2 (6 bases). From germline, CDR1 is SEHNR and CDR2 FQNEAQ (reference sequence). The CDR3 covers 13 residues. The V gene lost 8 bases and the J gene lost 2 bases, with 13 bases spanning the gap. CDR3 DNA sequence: TGTGCCAGCCACGCGGGGAGTCCCTACGAGCAGTACTTC. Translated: CASHAGSPYEQYF.

The CDR3 protein is CASSGGSWRETQYF. In DNA form, the CDR3 reads TGTGCCAGCTCGGGGGGGTCCTGGAGGGAGACCCAGTACTTC. The chain recombines TRBV5-6 with TRBJ2-5, with 8 positions matching TRBD2. There are 14 residues in the CDR3. CDR1 and CDR2 from the germline V gene are SGHDT and YYEEEE. V shed 7 bases, J shed 5 bases, and the junction held 10 bases outside the gene matches.

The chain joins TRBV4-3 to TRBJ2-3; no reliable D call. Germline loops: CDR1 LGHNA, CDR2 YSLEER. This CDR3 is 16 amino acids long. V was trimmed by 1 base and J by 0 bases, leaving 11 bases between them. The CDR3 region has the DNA TGCGCCAGCAGCCAAGGGTACCAACTCAGCACAGATACGCAGTATTTT. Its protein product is CASSQGYQLSTDTQYF.

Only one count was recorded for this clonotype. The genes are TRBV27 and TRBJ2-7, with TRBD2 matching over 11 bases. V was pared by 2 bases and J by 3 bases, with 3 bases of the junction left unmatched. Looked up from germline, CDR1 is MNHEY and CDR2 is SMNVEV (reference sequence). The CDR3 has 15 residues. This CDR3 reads CASSLSSGRVYEQYF. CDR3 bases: TGTGCCAGCAGTTTAAGTAGCGGGAGGGTCTACGAGCAGTACTTC.

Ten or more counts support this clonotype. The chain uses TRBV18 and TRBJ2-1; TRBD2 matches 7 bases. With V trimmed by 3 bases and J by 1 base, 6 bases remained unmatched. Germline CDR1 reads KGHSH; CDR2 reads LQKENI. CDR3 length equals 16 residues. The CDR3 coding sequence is TGTGCCAGCTCACCCCCCCTAGCGGCTTCCTACAATGAGCAGTTCTTC. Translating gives CASSPPLAASYNEQFF.

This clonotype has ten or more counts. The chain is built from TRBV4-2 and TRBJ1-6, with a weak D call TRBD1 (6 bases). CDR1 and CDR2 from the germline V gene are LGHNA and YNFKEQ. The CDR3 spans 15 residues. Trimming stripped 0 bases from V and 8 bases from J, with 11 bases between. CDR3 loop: CASSQDGGRDSPLHF. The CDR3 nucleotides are TGTGCCAGCAGCCAAGACGGGGGCCGGGATTCACCCCTCCACTTT.

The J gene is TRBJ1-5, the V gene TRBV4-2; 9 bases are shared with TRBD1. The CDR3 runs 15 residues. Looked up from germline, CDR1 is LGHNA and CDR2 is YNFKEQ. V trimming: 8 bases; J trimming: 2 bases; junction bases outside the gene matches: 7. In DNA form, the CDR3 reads TGTGCCAGCGGATGGACAGGGGACGGCAATCAGCCCCAGCATTTT. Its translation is CASGWTGDGNQPQHF.